The 15 T cell receptor beta chains below were found in one sample sequenced in a study of blood T cell repertoires in COVID-19 (dated by TCRdb to the early 2020s). Library prep was done by the immunoSEQ multiplex PCR assay. What TCRdb holds here is the immuneACCESS table cut down to in-frame rearrangements. Part of the clones is not present; checked against another copy, under half of the missing clones reflect an unresolved V gene, and the others are unexplained. This sample holds fewer than 250,000 clones; roughly four fifths were observed only once. The ten top clones hold 5.1% of the sample. Sequencing input: peripheral blood. Receptor source: a woman between 65 and 79 years old with active or convalescent COVID-19.

The chain joins TRBV7-3 to TRBJ2-5; possible D gene TRBD2, 5 bases. The CDR3 length is 15 residues. Germline assignment: CDR1 SGHTA and CDR2 FQGTGA. The ends were cut back, 8 bases at V and 1 base at J, with 17 bases in the middle. The CDR3 loop reads CASPRGQRTQETQYF. CDR3 nucleotide sequence: TGTGCCAGCCCCCGAGGGCAGAGGACCCAAGAGACCCAGTACTTC.

This chain uses TRBV2 with TRBJ2-1; 14 nucleotides line up with TRBD2. This CDR3 is built from 15 residues. Germline V CDR1 and CDR2: SNHLY, FYNNEI. Trimming took 6 bases from V and 6 from J; bases not matched to a gene: 4. Here the CDR3 reads CASSRLAGGGNEQFF. The CDR3, as DNA: TGTGCCAGCAGCCGACTAGCGGGAGGGGGCAATGAGCAGTTCTTC.

This chain uses TRBV29-1 with TRBJ1-1, with D hard to call. The CDR3 extends over 12 amino acids. Germline V gene lookup returns CDR1 SQVTM and CDR2 ANQGSEA. Between the trimmed V and J ends, which lost 7 bases and 3 bases, there was a span of 12 bases. DNA for the CDR3: TGCAGCGCTAGTGCCGGGGACACTGAAGCTTTCTTT. Encoded protein: CSASAGDTEAFF.

V is TRBV5-1 and J is TRBJ1-2; D is ambiguous. CDR3 length: 12 residues. Germline CDR1 is SGHRS and CDR2 is YFSETQ. V lost 4 bases and J 7 bases, leaving 11 bases between the germline ends. The CDR3 reads CASSPGISGYTF. CDR3 coding DNA: TGCGCCAGCAGCCCGGGAATCAGTGGCTACACCTTC.

The V call is TRBV7-9, the J call TRBJ1-1; 7 bases map to TRBD1. V shed 5 bases and J 4 bases; nucleotides not matched to a gene: 7. From germline, CDR1 is SEHNR and CDR2 FQNEAQ (reference sequence). This CDR3 comprises 14 residues. The CDR3 reads CASSLPTGTTEAFF. CDR3 sequence (DNA): TGTGCCAGCAGCCTCCCGACAGGGACCACTGAAGCTTTCTTT.

The DNA for the CDR3 is TGTGCCAGCAGTTTAGGACAGAAGAACACTGAAGCTTTCTTT. Protein: CASSLGQKNTEAFF. The V and J genes are TRBV28 and TRBJ1-1, with a weak D call TRBD1 (6 bases). The CDR3 is 14 residues long. Trimming removed 2 bases from V and 1 base from J, with 8 bases in between. Per germline, CDR1 MDHEN and CDR2 SYDVKM. The complete variable domain, with remaining parts taken from reference TRBV28 and TRBJ1-1, reads DVKVTQSSRYLVKRTGEKVFLECVQDMDHENMFWYRQDPGLGLRLIYFSYDVKMKEKGDIPEGYSVSREKKERFSLILESASTNQTSMYLCASSLGQKNTEAFFGQGTRLTVV.

This clone was picked up one time. The gene calls are TRBV5-4 and TRBJ1-6; D might be TRBD1 (6 bases). The germline CDR1 and CDR2 sequences are SGHNT and YYREEE (reference sequence). Trimming removed 3 bases from V and 10 bases from J, with 14 bases in between. The CDR3 has 14 residues. CDR3 in DNA: TGTGCCAGCAGCTGGGAGACTCAGGGGTCACCCCTCCACTTT. Translated, it gives CASSWETQGSPLHF.

CDR3 sequence: CASSYQRYTEAFF. Written as DNA, the CDR3 is TGTGCCAGCAGTTACCAGAGGTACACTGAAGCTTTCTTT. The rearrangement joins TRBV6-5 to TRBJ1-1; no definite D call. Trimming shortened V by 2 bases and J by 3 bases, and 7 bases separated the two germline ends. The CDR3 consists of 13 residues. Germline V CDR1 and CDR2: MNHEY, SVGAGI.

This clone was seen only once. This sequence joins TRBV15 and TRBJ2-5; perhaps TRBD1 as D (6 bases). V shed 6 bases and J shed 5 bases, with 16 bases lying between them. Germline V gene lookup returns CDR1 LNHNV and CDR2 YYDKDF (reference sequence). The CDR3 has 14 residues. CDR3 loop: CATREQGPRETQYF. The CDR3 DNA reads TGTGCCACCAGAGAACAGGGCCCGAGGGAGACCCAGTACTTC. Using reference TRBV15 and TRBJ2-5 for the parts outside the CDR3, the full variable domain is DAMVIQNPRYQVTQFGKPVTLSCSQTLNHNVMYWYQQKSSQAPKLLFHYYDKDFNNEADTPDNFQSRRPNTSFCFLDIRSPGLGDTAMYLCATREQGPRETQYFGPGTRLLVL.

The chain links TRBV14 to TRBJ2-2; tentative D call: TRBD2 (5 bases). Looked up from germline, CDR1 is SGHDN and CDR2 is FVKESK. The CDR3 runs 14 residues. V lost 5 bases and J lost 1, with 8 bases in between. The CDR3 here is CASSGSWNTGELFF. CDR3 sequence (DNA): TGTGCCAGCAGCGGGAGTTGGAACACCGGGGAGCTGTTTTTT.

The chain joins TRBV5-1 to TRBJ2-1; TRBD1 aligns across 9 bases. The J segment lost 8 bases and the V segment lost 5 bases, leaving 11 bases of the junction unmatched. Germline assignment: CDR1 SGHRS and CDR2 YFSETQ. This CDR3 comprises 15 residues. The CDR3 region has the DNA TGCGCCAGCAGTAATCCGACAGGGGGTGGGCATGAGCAGTTCTTC. Its protein is CASSNPTGGGHEQFF.

This chain joins TRBV20-1 and TRBJ2-7, with TRBD2 matching 12 bases. The J segment lost 7 bases and the V segment lost 3 bases, leaving 10 bases of the junction unmatched. The CDR3 spans 15 residues. The germline V gene has CDR1 DFQATT and CDR2 SNEGSKA (reference sequence). The CDR3 nucleotides are TGCAGTGCTAGTTCGCTAGCGGGAGGGCCGGAAGAGCAGTACTTC. It is translated as CSASSLAGGPEEQYF.

This chain connects TRBV7-9 to TRBJ2-2, with 9 bases that match TRBD1. Losses at the gene ends were 5 bases for V and 6 bases for J; bases not matched to a gene: 10. Germline V gene sequence: CDR1 SEHNR, CDR2 FQNEAQ (reference sequence). The CDR3 spans 16 residues. In DNA form, the CDR3 reads TGTGCCAGCAGCCGTTCTCCGGGACAGGGCGCCGGGGAGCTGTTTTTT. It encodes CASSRSPGQGAGELFF.

This chain connects TRBV9 to TRBJ2-1; tentative D call: TRBD1 (7 bases). Germline V gene lookup returns CDR1 SGDLS and CDR2 YYNGEE. The CDR3 has 15 amino acids. Between the trimmed V and J ends, which lost 4 bases and 6 bases, there was a span of 17 bases. The CDR3 here is CASSPEPGGLNEQFF. The CDR3 DNA reads as TGTGCCAGCAGCCCCGAACCAGGGGGGCTCAATGAGCAGTTCTTC.

V usage is TRBV11-3 and J usage is TRBJ2-5; the match to TRBD2 covers 9 bases. CDR1 and CDR2 from the germline V gene are SGHNT and YENEEA. J gave up 4 bases and V 1 base, and 4 bases lay outside the gene matches. The CDR3 is 15 amino acids. The CDR3 region has the DNA TGTGCCAGCAGCTTAGGAGCGGGAGGCTCAGAGACCCAGTACTTC. Translation: CASSLGAGGSETQYF.